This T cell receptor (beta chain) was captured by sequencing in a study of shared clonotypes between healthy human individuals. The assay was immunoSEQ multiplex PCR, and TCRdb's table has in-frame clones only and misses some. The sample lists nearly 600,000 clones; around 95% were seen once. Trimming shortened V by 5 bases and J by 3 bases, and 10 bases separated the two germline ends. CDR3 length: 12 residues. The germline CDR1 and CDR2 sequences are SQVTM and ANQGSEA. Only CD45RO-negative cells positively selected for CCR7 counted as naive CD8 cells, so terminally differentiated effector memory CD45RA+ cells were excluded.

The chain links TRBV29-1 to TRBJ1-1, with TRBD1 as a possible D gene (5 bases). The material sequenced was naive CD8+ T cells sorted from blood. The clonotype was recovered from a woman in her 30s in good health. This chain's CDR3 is CSVRGGDTEAFF. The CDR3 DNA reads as TGCAGCGTTCGGGGGGGGGACACTGAAGCTTTCTTT.